This TCR beta chain was sequenced for a study of cytomegalovirus exposure and HLA in healthy donors. Study summary: Both the roughly 120 validation repertoires and the roughly 700 first-cohort repertoires used the same platform, as reported by a later analysis. Broader study findings: The dataset shows that most TCR sequences were rare, while some public TCRs occurred in many donors. Confirmation in vitro established that a few CMV-associated chains were specific for CMV antigens. Investigators reported 150 to 200 TCR beta chains as tied to cytomegalovirus.

Libraries were prepared by immunoSEQ multiplex PCR; TCRdb keeps only in-frame clonotypes and omits some of them. The repertoire holds under 75,000 clones, with 95% to 97% as singletons. With regard to this clone: Its cognate antigen is unknown.

Germline CDR1 SGHTA, CDR2 FQGNSA. The CDR3 extends over 13 amino acids. V was shortened by 1 base and J by 4 bases, with 5 bases between the two germline ends. The sample taken for sequencing was PBMCs. The TCR sequence derives from a woman aged 18-35 years in good health and CMV-seronegative. The chain couples TRBV7-2 to TRBJ1-3; D uncertain. CDR3 amino acids: CASSLGAGNTIYF. The CDR3 DNA follows: TGTGCCAGCAGCTTAGGAGCAGGAAACACCATATATTTT. The full variable domain, with the rest looked up from reference TRBV7-2 and TRBJ1-3, is GAGVSQSPSNKVTEKGKDVELRCDPISGHTALYWYRQSLGQGLEFLIYFQGNSAPDKSGLPSDRFSAERTGGSVSTLTIQRTQQEDSAVYLCASSLGAGNTIYFGEGSWLTVV.